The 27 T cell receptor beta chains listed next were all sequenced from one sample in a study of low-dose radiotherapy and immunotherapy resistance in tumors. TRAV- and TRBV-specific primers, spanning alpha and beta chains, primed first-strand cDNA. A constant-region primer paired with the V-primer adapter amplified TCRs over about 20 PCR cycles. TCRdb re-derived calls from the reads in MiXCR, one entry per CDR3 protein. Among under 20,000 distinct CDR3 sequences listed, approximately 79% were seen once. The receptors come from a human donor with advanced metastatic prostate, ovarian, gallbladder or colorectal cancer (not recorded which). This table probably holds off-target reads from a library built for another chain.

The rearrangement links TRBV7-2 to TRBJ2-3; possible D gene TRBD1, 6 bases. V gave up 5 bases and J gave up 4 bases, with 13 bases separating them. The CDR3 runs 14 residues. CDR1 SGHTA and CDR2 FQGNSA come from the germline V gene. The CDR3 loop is CASSRGQFSDTQYF. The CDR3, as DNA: TGTGCCAGCAGCCGAGGACAGTTCTCAGATACGCAGTATTTT.

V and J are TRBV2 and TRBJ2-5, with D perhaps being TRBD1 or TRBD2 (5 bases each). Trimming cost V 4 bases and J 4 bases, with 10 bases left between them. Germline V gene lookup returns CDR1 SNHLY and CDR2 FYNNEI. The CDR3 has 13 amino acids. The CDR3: CASSGGWGETQYF. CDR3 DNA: TGTGCCAGCAGTGGGGGGTGGGGAGAGACCCAGTACTTC.

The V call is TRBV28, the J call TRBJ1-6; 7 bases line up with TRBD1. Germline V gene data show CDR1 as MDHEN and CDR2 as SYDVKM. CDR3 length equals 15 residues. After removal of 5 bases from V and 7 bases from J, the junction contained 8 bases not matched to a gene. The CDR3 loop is CASSLRQGYNSPLHF. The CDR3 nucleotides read TGTGCCAGCAGTCTACGACAGGGTTACAATTCACCCCTCCACTTT.

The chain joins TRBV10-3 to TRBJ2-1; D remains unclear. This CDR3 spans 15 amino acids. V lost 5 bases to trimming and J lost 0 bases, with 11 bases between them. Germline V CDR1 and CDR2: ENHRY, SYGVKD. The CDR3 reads CAISPPLSSYNEQFF. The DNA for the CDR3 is TGTGCCATCAGTCCCCCCCTGAGCTCCTACAATGAGCAGTTCTTC.

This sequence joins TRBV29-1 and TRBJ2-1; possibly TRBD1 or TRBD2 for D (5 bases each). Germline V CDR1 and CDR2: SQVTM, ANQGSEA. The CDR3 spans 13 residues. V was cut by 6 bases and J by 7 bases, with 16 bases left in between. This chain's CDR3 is CSVPASGRNEQFF. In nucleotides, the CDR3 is TGCAGCGTCCCCGCTTCGGGGCGAAATGAGCAGTTCTTC.

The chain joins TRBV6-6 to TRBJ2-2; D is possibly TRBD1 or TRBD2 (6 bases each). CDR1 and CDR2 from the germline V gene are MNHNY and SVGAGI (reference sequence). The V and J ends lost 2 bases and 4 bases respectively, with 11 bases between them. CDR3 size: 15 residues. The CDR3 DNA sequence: TGTGCCAGCAGTTACAAGGGGGAGGTCACCGGGGAGCTGTTTTTT. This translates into CASSYKGEVTGELFF.

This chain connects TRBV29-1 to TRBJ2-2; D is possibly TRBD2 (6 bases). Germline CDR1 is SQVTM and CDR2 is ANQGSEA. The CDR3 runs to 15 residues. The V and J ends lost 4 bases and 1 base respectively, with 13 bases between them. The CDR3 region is CSVGGGRMNTGELFF. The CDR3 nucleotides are TGCAGCGTTGGTGGGGGGAGAATGAACACCGGGGAGCTGTTTTTT.

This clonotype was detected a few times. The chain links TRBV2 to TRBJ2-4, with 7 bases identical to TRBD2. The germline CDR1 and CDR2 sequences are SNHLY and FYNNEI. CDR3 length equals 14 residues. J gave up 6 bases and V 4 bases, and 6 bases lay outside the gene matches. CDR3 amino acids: CASSALAGRNIQYF. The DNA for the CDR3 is TGTGCCAGCAGTGCGTTAGCGGGTAGAAACATTCAGTACTTC.

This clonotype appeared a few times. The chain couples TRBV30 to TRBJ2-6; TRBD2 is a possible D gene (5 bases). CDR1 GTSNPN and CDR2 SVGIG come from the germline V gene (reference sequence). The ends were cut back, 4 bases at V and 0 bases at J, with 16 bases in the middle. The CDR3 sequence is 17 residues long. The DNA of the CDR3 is TGTGCCTGGAAGGCGGGTCCGCCAAGCTCTGGGGCCAACGTCCTGACTTTC. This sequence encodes CAWKAGPPSSGANVLTF.

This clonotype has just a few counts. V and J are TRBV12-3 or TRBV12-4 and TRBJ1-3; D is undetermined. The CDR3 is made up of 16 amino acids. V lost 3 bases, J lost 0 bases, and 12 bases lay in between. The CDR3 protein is CASSLWHGSSGNTIYF. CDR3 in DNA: TGTGCCAGCAGTTTGTGGCACGGGAGCTCTGGAAACACCATATATTTT.

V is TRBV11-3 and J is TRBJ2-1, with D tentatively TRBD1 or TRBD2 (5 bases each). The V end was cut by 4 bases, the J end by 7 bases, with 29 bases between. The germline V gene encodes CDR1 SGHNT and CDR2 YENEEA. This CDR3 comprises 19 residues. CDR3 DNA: TGTGCCAGCAGCTCTTCTCACATTGGCCGGGACGGGCGTAGTAATGAGCAGTTCTTC. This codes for CASSSSHIGRDGRSNEQFF.

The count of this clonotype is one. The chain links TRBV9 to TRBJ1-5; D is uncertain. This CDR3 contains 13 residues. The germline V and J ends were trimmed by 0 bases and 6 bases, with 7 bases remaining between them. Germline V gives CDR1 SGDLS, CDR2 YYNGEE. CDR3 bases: TGTGCCAGCAGCGTAGAAGGGTTTCAGCCCCAGCATTTT. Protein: CASSVEGFQPQHF.

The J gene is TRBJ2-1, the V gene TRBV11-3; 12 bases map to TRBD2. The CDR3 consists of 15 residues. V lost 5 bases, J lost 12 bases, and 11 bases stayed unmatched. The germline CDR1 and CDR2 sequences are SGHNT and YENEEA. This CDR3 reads CASSPLAGGQIGQFF. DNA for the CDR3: TGTGCCAGCAGCCCGCTAGCGGGAGGGCAAATTGGGCAGTTCTTC.

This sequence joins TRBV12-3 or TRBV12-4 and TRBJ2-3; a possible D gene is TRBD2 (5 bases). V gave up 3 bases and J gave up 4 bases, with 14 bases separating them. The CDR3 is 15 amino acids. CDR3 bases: TGTGCCAGCAGTTTCGGCGGACTTGGGGCAGATACGCAGTATTTT. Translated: CASSFGGLGADTQYF.

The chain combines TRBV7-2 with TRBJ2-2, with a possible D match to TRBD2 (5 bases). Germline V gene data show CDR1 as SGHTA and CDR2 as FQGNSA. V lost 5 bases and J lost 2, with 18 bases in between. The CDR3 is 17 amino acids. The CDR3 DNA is TGTGCCAGCAGCCTAAAAAGGTCAGCGGCCAACACCGGGGAGCTGTTTTTT. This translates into CASSLKRSAANTGELFF.

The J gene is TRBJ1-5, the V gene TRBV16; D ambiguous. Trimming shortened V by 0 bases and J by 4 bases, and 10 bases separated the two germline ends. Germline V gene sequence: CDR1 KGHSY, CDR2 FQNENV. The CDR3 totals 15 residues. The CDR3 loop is CASSQSAGLNQPQHF. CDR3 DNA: TGTGCCAGCAGCCAATCGGCCGGGCTTAATCAGCCCCAGCATTTT.

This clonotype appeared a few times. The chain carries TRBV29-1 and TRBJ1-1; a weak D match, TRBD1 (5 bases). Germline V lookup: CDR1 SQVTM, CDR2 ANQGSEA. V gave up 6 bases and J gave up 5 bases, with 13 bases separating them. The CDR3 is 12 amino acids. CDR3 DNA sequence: TGCAGCGTCGTCAGGGACGGGACTGAAGCTTTCTTT. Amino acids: CSVVRDGTEAFF.

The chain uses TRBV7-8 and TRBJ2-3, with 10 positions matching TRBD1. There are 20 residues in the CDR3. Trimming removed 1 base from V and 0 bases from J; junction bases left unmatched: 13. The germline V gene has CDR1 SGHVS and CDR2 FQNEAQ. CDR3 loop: CASSLGHTSWGQGSTDTQYF. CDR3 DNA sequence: TGTGCCAGCAGCTTAGGGCACACTTCGTGGGGACAGGGGAGCACAGATACGCAGTATTTT.

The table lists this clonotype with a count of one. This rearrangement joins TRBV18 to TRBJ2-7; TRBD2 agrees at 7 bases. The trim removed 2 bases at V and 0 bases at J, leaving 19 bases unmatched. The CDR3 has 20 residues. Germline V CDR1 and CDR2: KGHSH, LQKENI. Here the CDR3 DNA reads TGTGCCAGCTCACCATGGGAGAACGGGAGGATTCCCGTTAGCTCCTACGAGCAGTACTTC. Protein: CASSPWENGRIPVSSYEQYF.

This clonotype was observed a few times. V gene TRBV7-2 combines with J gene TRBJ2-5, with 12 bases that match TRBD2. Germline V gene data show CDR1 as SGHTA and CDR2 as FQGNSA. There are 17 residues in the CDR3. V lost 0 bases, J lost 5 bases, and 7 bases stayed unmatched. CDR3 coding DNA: TGTGCCAGCAGCTTAGCCGCTAGCGGGGGGGCGGGGGAGACCCAGTACTTC. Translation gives CASSLAASGGAGETQYF.

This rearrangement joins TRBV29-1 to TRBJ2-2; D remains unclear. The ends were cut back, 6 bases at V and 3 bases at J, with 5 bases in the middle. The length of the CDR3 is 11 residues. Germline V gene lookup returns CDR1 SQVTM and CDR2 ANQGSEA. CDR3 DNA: TGCAGCGTGTCCGACACCGGGGAGCTGTTTTTT. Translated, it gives CSVSDTGELFF.

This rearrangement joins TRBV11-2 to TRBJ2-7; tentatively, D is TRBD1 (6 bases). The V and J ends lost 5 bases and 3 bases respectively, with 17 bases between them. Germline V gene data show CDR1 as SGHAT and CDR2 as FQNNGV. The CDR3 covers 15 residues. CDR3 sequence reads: CASSLQGIEVYEQYF. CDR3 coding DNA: TGTGCCAGCAGCCTCCAGGGGATCGAAGTCTACGAGCAGTACTTC.

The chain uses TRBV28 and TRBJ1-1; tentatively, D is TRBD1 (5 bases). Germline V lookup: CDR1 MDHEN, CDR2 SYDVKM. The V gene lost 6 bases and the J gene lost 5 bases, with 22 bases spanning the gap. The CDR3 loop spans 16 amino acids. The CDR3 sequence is CASRNDRGARRTEAFF. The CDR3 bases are TGTGCCAGCAGAAACGACCGTGGGGCGAGACGGACTGAAGCTTTCTTT.

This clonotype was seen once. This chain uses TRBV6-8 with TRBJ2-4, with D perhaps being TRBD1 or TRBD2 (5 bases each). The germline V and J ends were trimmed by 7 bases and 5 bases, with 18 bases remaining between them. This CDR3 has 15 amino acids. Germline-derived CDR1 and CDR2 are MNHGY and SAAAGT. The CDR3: CASTNRGPGQNIQYF. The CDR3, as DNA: TGTGCCAGCACCAACCGGGGACCCGGCCAAAACATTCAGTACTTC.

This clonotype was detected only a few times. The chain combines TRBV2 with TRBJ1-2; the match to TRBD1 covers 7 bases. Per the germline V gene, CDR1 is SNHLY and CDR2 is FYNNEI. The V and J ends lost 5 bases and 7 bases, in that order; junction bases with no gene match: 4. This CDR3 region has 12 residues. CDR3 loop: CASSTGTAGYTF. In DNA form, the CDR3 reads TGTGCCAGCAGTACCGGGACAGCTGGCTACACCTTC.

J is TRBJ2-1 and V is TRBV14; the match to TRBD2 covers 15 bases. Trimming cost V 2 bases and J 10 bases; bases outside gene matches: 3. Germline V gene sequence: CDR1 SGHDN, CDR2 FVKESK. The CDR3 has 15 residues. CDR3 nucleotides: TGTGCCAGCAGCCAATGGGGACTAGCGGGGGGCGAGCAGTTCTTC. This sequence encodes CASSQWGLAGGEQFF.

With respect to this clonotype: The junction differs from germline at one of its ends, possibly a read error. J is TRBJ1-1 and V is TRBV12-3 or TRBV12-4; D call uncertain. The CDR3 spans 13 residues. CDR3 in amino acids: CASSLKGNTEAFF. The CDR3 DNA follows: TGCGCCAGCAGCTTAAAGGGGAACACTGAAGCTTTCTTT.